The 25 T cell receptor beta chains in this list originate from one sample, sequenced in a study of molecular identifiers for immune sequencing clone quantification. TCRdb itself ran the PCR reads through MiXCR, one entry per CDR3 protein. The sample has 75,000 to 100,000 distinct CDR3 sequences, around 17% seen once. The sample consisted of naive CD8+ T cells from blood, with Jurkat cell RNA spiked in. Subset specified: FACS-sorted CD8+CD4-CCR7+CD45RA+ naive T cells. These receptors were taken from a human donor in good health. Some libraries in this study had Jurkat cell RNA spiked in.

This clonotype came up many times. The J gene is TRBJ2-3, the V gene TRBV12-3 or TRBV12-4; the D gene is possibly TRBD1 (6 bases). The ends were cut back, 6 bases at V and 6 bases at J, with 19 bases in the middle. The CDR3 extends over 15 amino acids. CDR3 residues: CASRPGDSFRDTQYF. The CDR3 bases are TGTGCCAGCAGGCCAGGGGATAGCTTTAGGGATACGCAGTATTTT.

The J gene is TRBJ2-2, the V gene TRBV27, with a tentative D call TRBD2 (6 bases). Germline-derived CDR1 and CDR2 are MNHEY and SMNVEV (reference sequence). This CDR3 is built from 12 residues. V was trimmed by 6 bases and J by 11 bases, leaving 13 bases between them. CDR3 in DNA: TGTGCCAGCAGAGGGCCGGGGGTTGAGCTGTTTTTT. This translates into CASRGPGVELFF.

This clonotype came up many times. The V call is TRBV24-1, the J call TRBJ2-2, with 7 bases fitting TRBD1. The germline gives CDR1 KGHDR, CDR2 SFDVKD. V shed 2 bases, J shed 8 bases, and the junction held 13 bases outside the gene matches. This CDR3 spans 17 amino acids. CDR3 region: CATSDSPGGERMGELFF. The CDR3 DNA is TGTGCCACCAGTGATTCCCCAGGGGGAGAGAGGATGGGGGAGCTGTTTTTT.

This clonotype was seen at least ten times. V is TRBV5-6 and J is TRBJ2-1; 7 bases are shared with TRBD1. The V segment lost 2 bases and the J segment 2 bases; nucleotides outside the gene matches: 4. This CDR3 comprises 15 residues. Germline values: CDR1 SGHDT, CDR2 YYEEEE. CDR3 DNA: TGTGCCAGCAGCTTAGAGACAGGGCCCTACAATGAGCAGTTCTTC. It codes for CASSLETGPYNEQFF.

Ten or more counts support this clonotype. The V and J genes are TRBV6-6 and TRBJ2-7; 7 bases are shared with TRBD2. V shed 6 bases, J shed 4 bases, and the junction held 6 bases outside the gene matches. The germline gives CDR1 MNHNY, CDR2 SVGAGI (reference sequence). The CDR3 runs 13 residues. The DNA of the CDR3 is TGTGCCAGCAGACTCGGGACTATTTACGAGCAGTACTTC. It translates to CASRLGTIYEQYF.

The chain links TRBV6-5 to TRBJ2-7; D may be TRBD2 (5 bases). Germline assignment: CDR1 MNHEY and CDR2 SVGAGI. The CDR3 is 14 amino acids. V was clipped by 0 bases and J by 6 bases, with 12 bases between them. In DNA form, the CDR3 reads TGTGCCAGCAGTTACTCCGGCAGAGGGTTCGAGCAGTACTTC. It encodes CASSYSGRGFEQYF.

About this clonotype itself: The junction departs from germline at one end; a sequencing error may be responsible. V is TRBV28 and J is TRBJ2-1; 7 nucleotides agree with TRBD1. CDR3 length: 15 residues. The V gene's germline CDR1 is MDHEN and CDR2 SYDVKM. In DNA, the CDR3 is TGTGCCAGCAGCTTAGTGGGACAGAACTACAGTGAGCAGTTCTTC. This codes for CASSLVGQNYSEQFF.

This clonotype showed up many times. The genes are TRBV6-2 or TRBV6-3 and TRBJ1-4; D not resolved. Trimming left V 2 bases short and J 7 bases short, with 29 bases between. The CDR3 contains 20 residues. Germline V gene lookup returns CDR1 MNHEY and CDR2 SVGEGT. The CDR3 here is CASSYPIARRSSWGGEKLFF. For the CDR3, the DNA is TGTGCCAGCAGTTACCCGATCGCCCGCCGATCATCCTGGGGAGGTGAAAAACTGTTTTTT.

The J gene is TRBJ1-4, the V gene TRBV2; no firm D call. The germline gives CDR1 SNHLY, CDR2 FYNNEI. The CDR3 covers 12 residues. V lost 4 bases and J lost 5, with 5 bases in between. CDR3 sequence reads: CASSAGNEKLFF. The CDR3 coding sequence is TGTGCCAGCAGTGCTGGGAATGAAAAACTGTTTTTT.

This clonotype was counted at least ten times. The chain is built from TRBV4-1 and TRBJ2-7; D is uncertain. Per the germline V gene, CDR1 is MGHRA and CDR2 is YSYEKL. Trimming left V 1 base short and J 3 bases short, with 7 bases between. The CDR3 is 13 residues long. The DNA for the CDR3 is TGCGCCAGCAGCCAAGCAGGCGACTACGAGCAGTACTTC. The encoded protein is CASSQAGDYEQYF.

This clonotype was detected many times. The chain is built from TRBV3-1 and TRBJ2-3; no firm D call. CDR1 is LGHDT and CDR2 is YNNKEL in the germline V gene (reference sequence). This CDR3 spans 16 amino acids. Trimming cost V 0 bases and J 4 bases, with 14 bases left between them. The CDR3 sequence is CASSQDVAQSSDTQYF. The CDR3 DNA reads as TGTGCCAGCAGCCAAGATGTCGCGCAAAGCTCAGATACGCAGTATTTT.

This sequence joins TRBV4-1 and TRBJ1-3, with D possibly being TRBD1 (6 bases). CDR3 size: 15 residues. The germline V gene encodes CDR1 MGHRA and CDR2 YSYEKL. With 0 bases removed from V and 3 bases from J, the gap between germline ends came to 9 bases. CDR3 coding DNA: TGCGCCAGCAGCCAAGACAGGGGAGATGGAAACACCATATATTTT. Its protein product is CASSQDRGDGNTIYF.

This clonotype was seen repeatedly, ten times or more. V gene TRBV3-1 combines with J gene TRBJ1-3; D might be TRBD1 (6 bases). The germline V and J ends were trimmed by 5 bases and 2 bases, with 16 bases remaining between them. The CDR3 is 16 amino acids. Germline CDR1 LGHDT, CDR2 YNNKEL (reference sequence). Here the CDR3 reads CASSARQEGTGNTIYF. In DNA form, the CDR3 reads TGTGCCAGCAGCGCCCGACAGGAGGGAACTGGAAACACCATATATTTT.

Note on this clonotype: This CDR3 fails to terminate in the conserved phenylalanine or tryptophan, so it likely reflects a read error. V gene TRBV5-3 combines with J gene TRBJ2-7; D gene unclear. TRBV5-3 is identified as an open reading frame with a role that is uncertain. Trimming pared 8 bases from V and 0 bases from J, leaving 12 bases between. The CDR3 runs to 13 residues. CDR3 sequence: CASSLVGSYEQYL. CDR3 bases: TGTGCCAGCAGCCTGGTGGGCTCCTACGAGCAGTACCTC.

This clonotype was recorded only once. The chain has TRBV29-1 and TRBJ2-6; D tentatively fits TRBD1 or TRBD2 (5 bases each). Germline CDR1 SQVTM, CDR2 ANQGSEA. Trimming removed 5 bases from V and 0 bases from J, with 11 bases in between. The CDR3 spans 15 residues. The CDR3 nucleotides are TGCAGCGTTATCGGGGCTTACTCTGGGGCCAACGTCCTGACTTTC. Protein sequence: CSVIGAYSGANVLTF.

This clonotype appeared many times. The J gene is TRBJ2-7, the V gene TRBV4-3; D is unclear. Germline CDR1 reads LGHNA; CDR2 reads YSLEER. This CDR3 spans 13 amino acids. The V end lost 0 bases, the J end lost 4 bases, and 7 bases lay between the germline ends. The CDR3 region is CASSQDIGYEQYF. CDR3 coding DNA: TGCGCCAGCAGCCAAGACATCGGGTACGAGCAGTACTTC.

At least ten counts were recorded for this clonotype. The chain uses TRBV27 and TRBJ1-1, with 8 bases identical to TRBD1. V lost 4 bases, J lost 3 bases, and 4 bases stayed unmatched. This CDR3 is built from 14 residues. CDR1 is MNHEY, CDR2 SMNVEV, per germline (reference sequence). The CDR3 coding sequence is TGTGCCAGCAGTTCAACAGGGGGGCACACTGAAGCTTTCTTT. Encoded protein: CASSSTGGHTEAFF.

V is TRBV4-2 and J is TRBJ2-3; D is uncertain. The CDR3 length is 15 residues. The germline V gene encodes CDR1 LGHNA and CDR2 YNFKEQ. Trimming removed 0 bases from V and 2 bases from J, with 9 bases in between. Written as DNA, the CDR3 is TGTGCCAGCAGCCAAGATGTGTCCAACACAGATACGCAGTATTTT. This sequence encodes CASSQDVSNTDTQYF.

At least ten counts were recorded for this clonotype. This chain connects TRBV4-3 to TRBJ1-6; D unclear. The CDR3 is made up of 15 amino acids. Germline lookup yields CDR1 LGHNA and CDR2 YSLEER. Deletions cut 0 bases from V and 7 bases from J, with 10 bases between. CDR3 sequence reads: CASSQEGSGNSPLHF. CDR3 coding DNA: TGCGCCAGCAGCCAAGAAGGCAGTGGCAATTCACCCCTCCACTTT.

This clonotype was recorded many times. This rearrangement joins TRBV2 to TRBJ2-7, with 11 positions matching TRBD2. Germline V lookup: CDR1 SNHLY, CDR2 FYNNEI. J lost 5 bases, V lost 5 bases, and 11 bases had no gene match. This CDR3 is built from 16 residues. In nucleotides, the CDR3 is TGTGCCAGCAGTCAATCACTAGCGGGGGCCCACCACGAGCAGTACTTC. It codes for CASSQSLAGAHHEQYF.

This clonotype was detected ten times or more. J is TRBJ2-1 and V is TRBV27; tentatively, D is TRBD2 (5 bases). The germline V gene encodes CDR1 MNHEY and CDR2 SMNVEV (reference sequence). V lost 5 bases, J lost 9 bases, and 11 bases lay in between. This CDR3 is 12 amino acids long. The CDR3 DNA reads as TGTGCCAGCAGTGAAGACGGAGGTGAGCAGTTCTTC. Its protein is CASSEDGGEQFF.

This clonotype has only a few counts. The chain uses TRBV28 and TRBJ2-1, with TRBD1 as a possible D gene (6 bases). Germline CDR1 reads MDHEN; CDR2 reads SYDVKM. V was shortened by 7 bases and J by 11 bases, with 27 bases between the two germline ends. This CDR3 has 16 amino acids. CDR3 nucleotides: TGTGCCAGCACCTCCCTATGTAGGACAGTAAGTCTGAAGCAGTTCTTC. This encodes CASTSLCRTVSLKQFF.

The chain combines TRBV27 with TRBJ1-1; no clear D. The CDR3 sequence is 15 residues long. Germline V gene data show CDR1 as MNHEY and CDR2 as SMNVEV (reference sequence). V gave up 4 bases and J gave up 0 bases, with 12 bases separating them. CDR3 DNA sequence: TGTGCCAGCAGTTCTTCTAGGACCGTGAACACTGAAGCTTTCTTT. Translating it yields CASSSSRTVNTEAFF.

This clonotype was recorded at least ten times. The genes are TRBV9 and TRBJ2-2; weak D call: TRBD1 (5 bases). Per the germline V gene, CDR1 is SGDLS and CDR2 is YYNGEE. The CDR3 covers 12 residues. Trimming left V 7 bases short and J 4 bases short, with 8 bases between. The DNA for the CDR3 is TGTGCCAGCTCCCAGGGCACCGGGGAGCTGTTTTTT. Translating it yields CASSQGTGELFF.

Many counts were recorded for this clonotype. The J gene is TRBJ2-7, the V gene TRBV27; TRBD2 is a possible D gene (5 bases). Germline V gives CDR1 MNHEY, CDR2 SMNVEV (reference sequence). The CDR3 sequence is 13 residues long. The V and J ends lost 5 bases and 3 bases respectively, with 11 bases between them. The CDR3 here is CASSGSVGYEQYF. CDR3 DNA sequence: TGTGCCAGCAGTGGGAGTGTAGGCTACGAGCAGTACTTC.